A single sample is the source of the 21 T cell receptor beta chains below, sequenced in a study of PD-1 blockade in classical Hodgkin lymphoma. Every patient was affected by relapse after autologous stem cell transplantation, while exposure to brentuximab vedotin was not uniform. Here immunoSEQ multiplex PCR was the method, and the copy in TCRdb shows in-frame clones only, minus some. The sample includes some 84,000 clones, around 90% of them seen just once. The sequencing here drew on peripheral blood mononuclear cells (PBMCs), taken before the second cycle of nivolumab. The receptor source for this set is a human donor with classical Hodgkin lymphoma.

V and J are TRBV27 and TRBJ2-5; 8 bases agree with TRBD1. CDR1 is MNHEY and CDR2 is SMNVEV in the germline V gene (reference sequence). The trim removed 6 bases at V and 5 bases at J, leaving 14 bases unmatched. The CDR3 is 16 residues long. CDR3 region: CASRIQGALMHETQYF. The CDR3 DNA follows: TGTGCCAGCAGGATCCAGGGGGCGTTAATGCACGAGACCCAGTACTTC.

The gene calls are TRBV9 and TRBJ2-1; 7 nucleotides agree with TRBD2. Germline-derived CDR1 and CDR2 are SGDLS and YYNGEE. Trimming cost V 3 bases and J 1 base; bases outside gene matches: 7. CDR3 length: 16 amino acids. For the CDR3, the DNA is TGTGCCAGCAGCGCTCCGGCGGGGGAGTCCTACAATGAGCAGTTCTTC. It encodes CASSAPAGESYNEQFF.

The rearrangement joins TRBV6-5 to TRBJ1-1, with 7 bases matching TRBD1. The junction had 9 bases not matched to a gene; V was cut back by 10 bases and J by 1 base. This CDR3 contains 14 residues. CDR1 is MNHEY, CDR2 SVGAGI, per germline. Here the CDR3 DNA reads TGTGCCACCTACCCGGGACAGAGGAACACTGAAGCTTTCTTT. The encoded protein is CATYPGQRNTEAFF.

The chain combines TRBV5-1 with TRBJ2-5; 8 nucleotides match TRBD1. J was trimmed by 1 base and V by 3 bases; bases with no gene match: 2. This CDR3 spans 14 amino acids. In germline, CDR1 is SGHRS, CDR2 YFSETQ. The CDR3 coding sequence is TGCGCCAGCAGCTCCCAGGGGGCCCAAGAGACCCAGTACTTC. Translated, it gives CASSSQGAQETQYF.

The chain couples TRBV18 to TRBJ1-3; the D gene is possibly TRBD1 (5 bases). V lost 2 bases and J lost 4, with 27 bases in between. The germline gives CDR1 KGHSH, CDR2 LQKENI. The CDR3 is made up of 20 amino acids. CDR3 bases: TGTGCCAGCTCACCATTGCCGGTGACAGAAATAGTTCTAGGCGGAAACACCATATATTTT. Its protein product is CASSPLPVTEIVLGGNTIYF.

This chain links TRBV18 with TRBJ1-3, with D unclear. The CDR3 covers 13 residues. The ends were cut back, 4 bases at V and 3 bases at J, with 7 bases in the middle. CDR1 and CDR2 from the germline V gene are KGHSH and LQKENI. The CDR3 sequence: CASSHPVGNTIYF. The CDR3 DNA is TGTGCCAGCTCACATCCCGTTGGAAACACCATATATTTT.

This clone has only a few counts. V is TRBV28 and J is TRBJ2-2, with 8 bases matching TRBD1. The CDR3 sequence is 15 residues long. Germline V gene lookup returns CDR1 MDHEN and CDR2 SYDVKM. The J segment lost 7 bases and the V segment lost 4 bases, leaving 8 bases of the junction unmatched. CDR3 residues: CASSWTGKSNGELFF. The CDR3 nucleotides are TGTGCCAGCAGTTGGACAGGGAAAAGTAACGGGGAGCTGTTTTTT.

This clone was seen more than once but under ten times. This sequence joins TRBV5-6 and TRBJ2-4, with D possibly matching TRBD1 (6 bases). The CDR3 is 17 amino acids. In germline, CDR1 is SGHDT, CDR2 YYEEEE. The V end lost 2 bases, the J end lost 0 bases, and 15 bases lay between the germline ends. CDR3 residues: CASSFLDSFLAKNIQYF. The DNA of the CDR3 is TGTGCCAGCAGCTTCCTGGACAGTTTTCTAGCCAAAAACATTCAGTACTTC.

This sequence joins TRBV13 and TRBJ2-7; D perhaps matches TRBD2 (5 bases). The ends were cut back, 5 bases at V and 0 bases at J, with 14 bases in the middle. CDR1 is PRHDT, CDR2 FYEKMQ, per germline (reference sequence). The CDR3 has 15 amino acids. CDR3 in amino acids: CASSPTIGDSYEQYF. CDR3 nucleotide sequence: TGTGCCAGCAGCCCGACTATTGGGGACTCCTACGAGCAGTACTTC.

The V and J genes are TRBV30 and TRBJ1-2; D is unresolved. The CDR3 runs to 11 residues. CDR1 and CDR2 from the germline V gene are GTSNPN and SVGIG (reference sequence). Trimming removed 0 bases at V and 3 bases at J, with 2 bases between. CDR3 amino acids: CAWSVHYGYTF. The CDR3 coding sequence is TGTGCCTGGAGTGTACACTATGGCTACACCTTC.

The CDR3 sequence is CASSYSWTGGGDTQYF. DNA of the CDR3: TGTGCCAGCAGTTACTCTTGGACAGGGGGCGGAGATACGCAGTATTTT. The chain uses TRBV6-5 and TRBJ2-3; 11 nucleotides align to TRBD1. The CDR3 consists of 16 residues. Unmatched junction bases numbered 4, after V lost 0 bases and J lost 5 bases. Per germline, CDR1 MNHEY and CDR2 SVGAGI.

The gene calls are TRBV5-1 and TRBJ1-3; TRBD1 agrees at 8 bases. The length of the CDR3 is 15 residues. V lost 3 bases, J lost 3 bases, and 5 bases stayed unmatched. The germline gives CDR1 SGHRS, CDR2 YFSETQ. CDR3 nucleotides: TGCGCCAGCAGCTCGACAGGGGACGGTGGAAACACCATATATTTT. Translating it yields CASSSTGDGGNTIYF.

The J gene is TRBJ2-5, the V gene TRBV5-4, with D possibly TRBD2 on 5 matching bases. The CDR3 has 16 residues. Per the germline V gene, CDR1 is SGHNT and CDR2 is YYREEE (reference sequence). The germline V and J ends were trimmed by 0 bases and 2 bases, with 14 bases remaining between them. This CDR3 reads CASSLAARARQETQYF. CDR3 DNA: TGTGCCAGCAGCTTGGCCGCGAGGGCTCGGCAAGAGACCCAGTACTTC.

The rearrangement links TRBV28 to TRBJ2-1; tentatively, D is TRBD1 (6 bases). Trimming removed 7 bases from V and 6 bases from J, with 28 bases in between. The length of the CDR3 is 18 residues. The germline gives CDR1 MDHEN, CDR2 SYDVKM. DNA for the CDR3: TGTGCCAGCACCTCCCCGGGGACATACCACAAAACCCGCAATGAGCAGTTCTTC. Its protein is CASTSPGTYHKTRNEQFF.

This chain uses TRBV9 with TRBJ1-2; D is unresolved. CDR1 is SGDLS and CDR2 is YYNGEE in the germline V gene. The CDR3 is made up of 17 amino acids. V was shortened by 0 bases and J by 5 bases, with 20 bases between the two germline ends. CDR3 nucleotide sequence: TGTGCCAGCAGCGTAGTTTCTAACCCCGCATCCCGGTATGGCTACACCTTC. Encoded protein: CASSVVSNPASRYGYTF.

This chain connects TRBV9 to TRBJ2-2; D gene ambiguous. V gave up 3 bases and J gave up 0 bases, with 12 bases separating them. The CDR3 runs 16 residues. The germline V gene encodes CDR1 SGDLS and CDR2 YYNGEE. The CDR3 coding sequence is TGTGCCAGCAGCGCGCGACGGAAAGCGAACACCGGGGAGCTGTTTTTT. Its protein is CASSARRKANTGELFF.

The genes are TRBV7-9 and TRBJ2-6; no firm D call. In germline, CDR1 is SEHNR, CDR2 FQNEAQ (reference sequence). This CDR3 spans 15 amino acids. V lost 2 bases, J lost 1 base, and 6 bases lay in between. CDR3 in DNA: TGTGCCAGCAGCTTATCTTCGTCTGGGGCCAACGTCCTGACTTTC. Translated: CASSLSSSGANVLTF.

The CDR3 loop reads CASSIGRWETQYF. DNA for the CDR3: TGTGCCAGCAGCATCGGGAGATGGGAGACCCAGTACTTC. V usage is TRBV6-5 and J usage is TRBJ2-5; D possibly corresponds to TRBD2 (6 bases). V was shortened by 6 bases and J by 5 bases, with 13 bases between the two germline ends. This CDR3 has 13 residues. Looked up from germline, CDR1 is MNHEY and CDR2 is SVGAGI.

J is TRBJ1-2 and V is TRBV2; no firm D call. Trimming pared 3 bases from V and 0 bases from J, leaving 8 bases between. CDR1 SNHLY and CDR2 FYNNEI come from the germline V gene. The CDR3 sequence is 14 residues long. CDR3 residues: CASSDGRTNYGYTF. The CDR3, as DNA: TGTGCCAGCAGTGACGGGAGGACTAACTATGGCTACACCTTC. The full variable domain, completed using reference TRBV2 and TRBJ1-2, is EPEVTQTPSHQVTQMGQEVILRCVPISNHLYFYWYRQILGQKVEFLVSFYNNEISEKSEIFDDQFSVERPDGSNFTLKIRSTKLEDSAMYFCASSDGRTNYGYTFGSGTRLTVV.

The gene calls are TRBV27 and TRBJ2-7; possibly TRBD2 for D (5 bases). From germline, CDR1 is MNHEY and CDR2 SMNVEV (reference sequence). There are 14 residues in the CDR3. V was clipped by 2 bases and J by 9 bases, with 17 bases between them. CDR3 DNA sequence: TGTGCCAGCAGTTTAGGAAGTTCGAGGGAAGTGCAGTACTTC. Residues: CASSLGSSREVQYF.

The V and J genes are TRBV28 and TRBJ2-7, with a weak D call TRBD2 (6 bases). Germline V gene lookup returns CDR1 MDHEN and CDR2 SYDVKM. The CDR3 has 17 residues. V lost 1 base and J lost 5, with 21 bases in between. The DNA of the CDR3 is TGTGCCAGCAGTTTATTTGCTCTGTCGGGACTGGGCCACGAGCAGTACTTC. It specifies CASSLFALSGLGHEQYF.